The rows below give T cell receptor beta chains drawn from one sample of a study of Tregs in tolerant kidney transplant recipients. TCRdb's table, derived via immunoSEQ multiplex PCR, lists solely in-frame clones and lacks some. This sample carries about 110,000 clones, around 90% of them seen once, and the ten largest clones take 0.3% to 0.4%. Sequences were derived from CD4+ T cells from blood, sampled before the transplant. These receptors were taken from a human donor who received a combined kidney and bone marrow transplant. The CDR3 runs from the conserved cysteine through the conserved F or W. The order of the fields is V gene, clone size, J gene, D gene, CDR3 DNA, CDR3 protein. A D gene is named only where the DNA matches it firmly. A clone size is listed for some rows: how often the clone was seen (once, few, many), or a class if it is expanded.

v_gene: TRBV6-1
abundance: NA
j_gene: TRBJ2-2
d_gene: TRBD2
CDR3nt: TGTGCCAGCAGCGGGACTAGGTCGGGTACCGGGGAGCTGTTTTTT
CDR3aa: CASSGTRSGTGELFF

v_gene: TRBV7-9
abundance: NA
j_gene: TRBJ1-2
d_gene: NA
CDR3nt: TGTGCCAGCAGCTTTTTGGCAGGGAGGACTGGTGGCTACACCTTC
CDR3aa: CASSFLAGRTGGYTF

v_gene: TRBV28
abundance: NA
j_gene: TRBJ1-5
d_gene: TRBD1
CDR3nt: TGTGCCAGCACCAACCCCGGGGACAGGGGGTTGAATCAGCCCCAGCATTTT
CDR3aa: CASTNPGDRGLNQPQHF

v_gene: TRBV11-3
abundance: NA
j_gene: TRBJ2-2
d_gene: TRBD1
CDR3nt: TGTGCCAGCAGCCGCCGACAGGGGAGTACGGCCGGGGAGCTGTTTTTT
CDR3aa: CASSRRQGSTAGELFF

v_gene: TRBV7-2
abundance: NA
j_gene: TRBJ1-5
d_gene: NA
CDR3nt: TGTGCCAGCAGCTTAGGAATGGGACTCAGCAATCAGCCCCAGCATTTT
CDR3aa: CASSLGMGLSNQPQHF

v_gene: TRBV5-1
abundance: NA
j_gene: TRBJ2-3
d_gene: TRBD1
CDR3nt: TGCGCCAGCAGCACTGCAGTGAAACAGGGGGCGCTAGGAGATACGCAGTATTTT
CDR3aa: CASSTAVKQGALGDTQYF

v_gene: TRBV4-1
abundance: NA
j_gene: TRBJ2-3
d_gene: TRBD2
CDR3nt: TGCGCCAGCAGCCAAGGACTAGCGGGGGGCACAGATACGCAGTATTTT
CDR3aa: CASSQGLAGGTDTQYF

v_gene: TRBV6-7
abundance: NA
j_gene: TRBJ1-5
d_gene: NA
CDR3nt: TGTGCCAGCAGTTACCCTGCCGGGTTTGGACACGGAAAGTATAGCAATCAGCCCCAGCATTTT
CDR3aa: CASSYPAGFGHGKYSNQPQHF

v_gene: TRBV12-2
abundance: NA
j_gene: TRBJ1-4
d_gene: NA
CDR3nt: TGTGCAAGTCGCTTAGCGCCGATAGGGACTGCTAAAATCGGTACTAATGAAAAACTGTTTTTT
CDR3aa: CASRLAPIGTAKIGTNEKLFF

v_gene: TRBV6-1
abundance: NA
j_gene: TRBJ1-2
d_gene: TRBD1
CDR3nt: TGTGCCAGCGCTTCACGACAGGGCCTCTATGGCTACACCTTC
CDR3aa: CASASRQGLYGYTF

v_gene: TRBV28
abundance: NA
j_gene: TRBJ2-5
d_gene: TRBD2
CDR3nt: TGTGCCAGCAGTCCCTCCAGGGCTAGCGGGAGGGCCGGAGAGACCCAGTACTTC
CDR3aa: CASSPSRASGRAGETQYF

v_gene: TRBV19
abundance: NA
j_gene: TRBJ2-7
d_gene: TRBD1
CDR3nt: TGTGCCAGTAGTATTTCTCAGGGGGCATTCTACGAGCAGTACTTC
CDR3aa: CASSISQGAFYEQYF

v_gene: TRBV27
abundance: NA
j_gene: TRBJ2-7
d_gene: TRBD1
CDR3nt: TGTGCCAGCCGACGACAGGGTCCCCACGAGCAGTACTTC
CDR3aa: CASRRQGPHEQYF

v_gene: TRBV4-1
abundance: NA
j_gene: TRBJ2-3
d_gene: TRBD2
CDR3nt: TGCGCCAGCAGCCAAGATCAGGGGACTAGCGGACGTCTGCCCCGAACAGATACGCAGTATTTT
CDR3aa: CASSQDQGTSGRLPRTDTQYF

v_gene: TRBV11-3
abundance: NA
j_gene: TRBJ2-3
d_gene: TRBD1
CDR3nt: TGTGCCAGCAGCCCACGACAGGGACAAACAGATACGCAGTATTTT
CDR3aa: CASSPRQGQTDTQYF

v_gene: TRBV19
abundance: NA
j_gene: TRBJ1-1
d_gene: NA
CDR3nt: TGTGCCAGTAGCCCTAGGCTAACCACTGAAGCTTTCTTT
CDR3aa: CASSPRLTTEAFF

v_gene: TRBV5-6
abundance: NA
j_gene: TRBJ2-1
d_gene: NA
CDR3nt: TGTGCCAGCAGCTTGGCGGGGACTCCCGGACCCCACAATGAGCAGTTCTTC
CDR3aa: CASSLAGTPGPHNEQFF

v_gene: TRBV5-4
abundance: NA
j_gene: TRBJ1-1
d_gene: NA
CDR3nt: TGTGCCAGCACCCCGGGGGGAGGGGACACTGAAGCTTTCTTT
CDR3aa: CASTPGGGDTEAFF

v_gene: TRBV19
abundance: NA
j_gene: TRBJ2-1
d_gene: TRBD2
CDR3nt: TGTGCCAGTAGTAGGGCTAGCGGGTACAATGAGCAGTTCTTC
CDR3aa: CASSRASGYNEQFF

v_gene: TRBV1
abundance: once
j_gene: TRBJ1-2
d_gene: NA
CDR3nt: TGCATCAGCAGCCAAGGAGGGAACCCCCAAGGGGGAACAGGGGCGTACTGGGGTGGCTACACCTTC
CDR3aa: CISSQGGNPQGGTGAYWGGYTF

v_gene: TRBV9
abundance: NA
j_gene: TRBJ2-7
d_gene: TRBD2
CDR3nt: TGTGCCAGCAGCGGCGGGACTAGCGGTTACGAGCAGTACTTC
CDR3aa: CASSGGTSGYEQYF

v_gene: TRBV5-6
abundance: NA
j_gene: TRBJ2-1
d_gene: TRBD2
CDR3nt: TGTGCCAGCAGCTTCGGGACTAGCGGGTACAATGAGCAGTTCTTC
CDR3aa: CASSFGTSGYNEQFF

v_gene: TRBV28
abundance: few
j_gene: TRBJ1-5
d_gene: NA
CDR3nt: TGTGCCAGCAGTTTGCGGAATCAGCCCCAGCATTTT
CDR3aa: CASSLRNQPQHF

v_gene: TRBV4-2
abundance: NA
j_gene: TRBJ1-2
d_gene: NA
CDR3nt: TGTGCCAGCAGCCCCAGGGCAGTACTATATGGCTACACCTTC
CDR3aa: CASSPRAVLYGYTF

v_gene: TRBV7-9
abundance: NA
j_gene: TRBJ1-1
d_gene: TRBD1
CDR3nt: TGTGCCAGCACCCGGACAGGGACTGAAGCTTTCTTT
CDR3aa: CASTRTGTEAFF

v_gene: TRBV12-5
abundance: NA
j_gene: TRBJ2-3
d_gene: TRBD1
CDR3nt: TGTGCTAGTGGTCCTGGGACAGGGGGGTTAGATACGCAGTATTTT
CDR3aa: CASGPGTGGLDTQYF

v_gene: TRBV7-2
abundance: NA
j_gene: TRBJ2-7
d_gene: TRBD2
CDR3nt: TGTGCCAGCAGCTTAGACTCTACCGGGAGGGGATACGAGCAGTACTTC
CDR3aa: CASSLDSTGRGYEQYF

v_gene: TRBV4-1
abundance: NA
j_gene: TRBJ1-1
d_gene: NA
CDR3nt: TGCGCCAGCAGCCAAGCTAACAGGGTCACTGAAGCTTTCTTT
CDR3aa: CASSQANRVTEAFF

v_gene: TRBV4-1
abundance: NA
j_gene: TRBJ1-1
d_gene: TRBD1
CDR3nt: TGCGCCAGCAGCCCCCTGGGGACAGGGACGCTGCGGGCTTTCTTT
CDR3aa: CASSPLGTGTLRAFF

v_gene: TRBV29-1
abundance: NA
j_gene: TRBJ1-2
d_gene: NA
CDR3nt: TGCAGCGTCCTGGAACAGGGTAACTATGGCTACACCTTC
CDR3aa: CSVLEQGNYGYTF

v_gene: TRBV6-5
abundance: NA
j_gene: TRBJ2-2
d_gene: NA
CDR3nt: TGTGCCAGCAGTTACGCGGGAACGGTGTTTTTT
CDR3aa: CASSYAGTVFF

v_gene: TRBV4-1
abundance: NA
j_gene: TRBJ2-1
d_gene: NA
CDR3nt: TGCGCCAGCAGCCAAGATATGACTTCGGGACTGATGTTCTTC
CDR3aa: CASSQDMTSGLMFF

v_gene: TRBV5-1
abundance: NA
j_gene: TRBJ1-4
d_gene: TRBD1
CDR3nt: TGCGCCAGCAGCTTGGAGGGACAGGTCTCGGAAAAACTGTTTTTT
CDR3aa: CASSLEGQVSEKLFF

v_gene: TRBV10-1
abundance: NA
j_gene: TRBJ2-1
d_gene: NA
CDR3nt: TGCGCCAGCAGTGCTGTTCGCCCCGGCGGTGATGAGCAGTTCTTC
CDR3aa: CASSAVRPGGDEQFF

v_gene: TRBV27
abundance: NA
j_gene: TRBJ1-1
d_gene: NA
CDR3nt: TGTGCCAGCAGTTTATGGGCCGACAACACTGAAGCTTTCTTT
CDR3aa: CASSLWADNTEAFF

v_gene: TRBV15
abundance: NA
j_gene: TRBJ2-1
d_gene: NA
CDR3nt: TGTGCCACCAGCAGGGACAGAAATTACAATGAGCAGTTCTTC
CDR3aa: CATSRDRNYNEQFF

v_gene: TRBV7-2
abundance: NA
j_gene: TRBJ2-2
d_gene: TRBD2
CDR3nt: TGTGCCAGCAGCTTAGACGCTAGCGGGAGCGCCGGGGAGCTGTTTTTT
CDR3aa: CASSLDASGSAGELFF

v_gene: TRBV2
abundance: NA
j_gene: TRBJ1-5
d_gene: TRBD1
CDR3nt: TGTGCCAGCAATGGACAGGGGGATCAGCCCCAGCATTTT
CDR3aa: CASNGQGDQPQHF

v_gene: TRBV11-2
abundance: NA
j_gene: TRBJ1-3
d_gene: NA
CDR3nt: TGTGCCAGCAGCTTAGAGGGGACTTTTGGAAACACCATATATTTT
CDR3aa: CASSLEGTFGNTIYF

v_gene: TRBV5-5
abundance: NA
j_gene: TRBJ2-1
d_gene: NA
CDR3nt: TGTGCCAGCAGCTTGGGACTGAGCTCCTACAATGAGCAGTTCTTC
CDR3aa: CASSLGLSSYNEQFF

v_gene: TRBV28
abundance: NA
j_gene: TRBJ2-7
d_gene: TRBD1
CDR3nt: TGTGCCAGCAGTTTTTCAATCCGGGACAGGGGCTACGAGCAGTACTTC
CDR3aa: CASSFSIRDRGYEQYF

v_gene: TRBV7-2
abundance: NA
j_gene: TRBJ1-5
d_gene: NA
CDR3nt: TGTGCCAGCAGCTTTCGTCCTCGGGGCAATCAGCCCCAGCATTTT
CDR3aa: CASSFRPRGNQPQHF

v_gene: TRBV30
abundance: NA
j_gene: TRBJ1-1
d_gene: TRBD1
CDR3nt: TGTGCCTGGAAGTATGGGACGGAGGGGGCGTTGAGTTTT
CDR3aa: CAWKYGTEGALSF

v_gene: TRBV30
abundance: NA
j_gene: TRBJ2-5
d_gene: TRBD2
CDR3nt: TGTGCCTGGAGTGGTAGACAAAGCGGGAGTAACTTC
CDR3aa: CAWSGRQSGSNF

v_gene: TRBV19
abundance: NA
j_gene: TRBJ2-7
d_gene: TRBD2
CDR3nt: TGTGCCAGTAGTACCACCGGGACTAGCGGGAGGTACGAGCAGTACTTC
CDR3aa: CASSTTGTSGRYEQYF

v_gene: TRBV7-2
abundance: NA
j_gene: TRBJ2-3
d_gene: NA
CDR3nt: TGTGCCAGCAGCTTAAACTATCTGAGCACAGATACGCAGTATTTT
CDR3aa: CASSLNYLSTDTQYF

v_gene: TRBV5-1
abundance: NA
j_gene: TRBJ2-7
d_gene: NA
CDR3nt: TGCGCCAGCAGTCTTCTCCGGACAGCCAGCGGATACGAGCAGTACTTC
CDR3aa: CASSLLRTASGYEQYF

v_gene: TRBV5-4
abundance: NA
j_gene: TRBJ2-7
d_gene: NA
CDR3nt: TGTGCCAGCAGCTTGGACTGGGGAGATCGGGACGAGCAGTACTTC
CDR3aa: CASSLDWGDRDEQYF

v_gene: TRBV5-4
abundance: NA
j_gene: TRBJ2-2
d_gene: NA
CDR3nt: TGTGCCAGCAGCCACACTTTCAGGGGCCTTAACACCGGGGAGCTGTTTTTT
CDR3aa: CASSHTFRGLNTGELFF

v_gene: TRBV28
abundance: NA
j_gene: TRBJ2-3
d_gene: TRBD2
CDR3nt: TGTGCCAGCAGTTTAATCGGCGGGAGGGGCGATACGCAGTATTTT
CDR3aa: CASSLIGGRGDTQYF

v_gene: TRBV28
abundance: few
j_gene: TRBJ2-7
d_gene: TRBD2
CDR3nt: TGTGCCAGCAGGACTAGCGGGATCTACGAGCAGTACTTC
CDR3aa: CASRTSGIYEQYF

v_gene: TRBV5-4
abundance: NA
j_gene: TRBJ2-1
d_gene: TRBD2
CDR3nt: TGTGCCAGCAGCGGGACCACTAGCGGGAGAGATTACAATGAGCAGTTCTTC
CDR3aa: CASSGTTSGRDYNEQFF

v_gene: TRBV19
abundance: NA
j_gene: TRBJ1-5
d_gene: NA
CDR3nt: TGTGCCAGTACCACGGTAGCGAGGAGAACCAATCAGCCCCAGCATTTT
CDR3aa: CASTTVARRTNQPQHF

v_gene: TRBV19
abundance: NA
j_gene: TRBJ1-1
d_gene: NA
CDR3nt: TGTGCCAGCTCTACGAGTGTTACCACTGAAGCTTTCTTT
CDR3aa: CASSTSVTTEAFF

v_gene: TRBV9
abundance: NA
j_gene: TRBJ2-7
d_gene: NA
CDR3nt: TGTGCCAGCAGCGTAGACCCAGGGCTGATTGGAGAGCAGTACTTC
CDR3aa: CASSVDPGLIGEQYF

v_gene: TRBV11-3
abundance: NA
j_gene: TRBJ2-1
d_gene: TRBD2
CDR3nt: TGTGCCAGCAGTCGTGGACTAGCTACCTTAGATGAGCAGTTCTTC
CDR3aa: CASSRGLATLDEQFF

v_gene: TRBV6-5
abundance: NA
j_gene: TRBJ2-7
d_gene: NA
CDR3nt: TGTGCCAGCAAAAGACTAGATCGCGAGCAGTACTTC
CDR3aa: CASKRLDREQYF